This TCR beta chain was sequenced for a study of blood T cell repertoires in COVID-19. At the level of the study: Both acute and convalescent COVID-19 samples were obtained from the United States, Italy and Spain. PBMCs, B-cell-depleted T cells, or T cells provided the cDNA or gDNA that made up the material.

The CDR3 runs 16 residues. Looked up from germline, CDR1 is MNHEY and CDR2 is SMNVEV (reference sequence). Losses at the gene ends were 3 bases for V and 10 bases for J; bases not matched to a gene: 8. Authors' data handling: Nucleated cell number was recorded as an estimate derived from reference gene primer amplification. TCRdb keeps only in-frame clones here, not all; method: immunoSEQ multiplex PCR. The V and J calls and clone size come from that table; D and trimming were worked out from the DNA. Among about 230,000 clones listed, 84% were seen once. The TCR was taken from a man aged 35-49 years who had recovered from COVID-19. The material sequenced was peripheral blood. The rearrangement uses TRBV27 and TRBJ1-6; 11 bases line up with TRBD1. The CDR3: CASSLTYGQGASPLHF. CDR3 nucleotide sequence: TGTGCCAGCAGTTTGACTTACGGACAGGGGGCATCACCCCTCCACTTT.